The clone carrying this T cell receptor beta chain was recorded a few times. Its antigen is unidentified. The V end lost 5 bases, the J end lost 3 bases, and 10 bases lay between the germline ends. Looked up from germline, CDR1 is SNHLY and CDR2 is FYNNEI. This CDR3 spans 13 amino acids. The source of the sample is a study of persistence of HIV-infected CD4 T cells. Study at large: The sample holds CD4+ T cells responsive to CMV or HIV-1 Gag.

The libraries were made with immunoSEQ version 4 in survey mode. Only in-frame clones appear in the TCRdb table, and some are missing; sequencing was by immunoSEQ multiplex PCR. The sample holds about 40,000 clones, about 80% seen once. An overlapping HIV-1 Gag peptide pool stimulated these cells at 0.85 to 1 ug/peptide/mL. CD40L/CD69 double-negative CD45RO-high memory CD4+ T cells were collected. Study-level results: TCRbeta richness was lower in CMV- and Gag-responding cells than in anti-CD3/anti-CD28-responding cells. Antigen-responding cells were enriched for degenerate expanded CDR3beta sequences.

The receptor's source is an adult man with HIV who was CMV-seropositive. The specimen comprised CD4+ T cells sorted from PBMCs after roughly 17-hour stimulation, sampled from a patient who received antiretroviral therapy. The rearrangement joins TRBV2 to TRBJ1-2, with a tentative D call TRBD1 (6 bases). The CDR3 DNA reads TGTGCCAGCAGTTCGGACAGAGACTATGGCTACACCTTC. This sequence encodes CASSSDRDYGYTF.